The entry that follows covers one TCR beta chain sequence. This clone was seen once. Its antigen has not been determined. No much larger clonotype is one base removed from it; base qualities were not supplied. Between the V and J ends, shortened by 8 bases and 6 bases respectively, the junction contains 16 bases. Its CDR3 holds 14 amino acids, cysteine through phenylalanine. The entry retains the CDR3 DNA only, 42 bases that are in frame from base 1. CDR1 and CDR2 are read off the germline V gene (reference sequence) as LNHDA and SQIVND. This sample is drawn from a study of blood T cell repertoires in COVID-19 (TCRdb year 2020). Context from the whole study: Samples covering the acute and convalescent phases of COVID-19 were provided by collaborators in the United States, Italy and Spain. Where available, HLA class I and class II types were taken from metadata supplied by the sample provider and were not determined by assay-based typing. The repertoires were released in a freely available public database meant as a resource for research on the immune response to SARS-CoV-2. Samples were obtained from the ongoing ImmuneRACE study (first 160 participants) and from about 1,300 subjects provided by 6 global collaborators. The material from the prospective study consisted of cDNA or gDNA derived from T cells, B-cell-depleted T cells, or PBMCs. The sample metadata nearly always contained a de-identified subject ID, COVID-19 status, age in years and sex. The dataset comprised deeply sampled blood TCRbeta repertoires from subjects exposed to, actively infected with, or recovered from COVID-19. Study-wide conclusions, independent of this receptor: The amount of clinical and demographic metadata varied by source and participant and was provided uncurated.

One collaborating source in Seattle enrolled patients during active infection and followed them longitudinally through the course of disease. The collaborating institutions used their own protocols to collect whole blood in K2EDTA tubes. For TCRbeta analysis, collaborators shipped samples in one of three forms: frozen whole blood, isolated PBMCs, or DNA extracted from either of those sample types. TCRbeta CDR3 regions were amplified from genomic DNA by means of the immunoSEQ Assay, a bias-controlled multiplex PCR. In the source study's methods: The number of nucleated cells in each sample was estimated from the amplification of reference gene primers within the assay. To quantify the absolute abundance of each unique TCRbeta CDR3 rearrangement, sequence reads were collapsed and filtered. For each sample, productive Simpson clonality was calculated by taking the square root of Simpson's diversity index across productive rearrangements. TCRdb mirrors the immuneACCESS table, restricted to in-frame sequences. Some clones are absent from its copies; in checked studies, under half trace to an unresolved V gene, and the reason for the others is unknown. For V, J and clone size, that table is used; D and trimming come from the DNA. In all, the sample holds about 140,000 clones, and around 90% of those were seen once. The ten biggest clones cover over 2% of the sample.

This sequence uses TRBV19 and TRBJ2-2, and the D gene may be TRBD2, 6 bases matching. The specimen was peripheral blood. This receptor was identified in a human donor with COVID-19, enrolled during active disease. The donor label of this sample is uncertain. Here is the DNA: TGTGCCAGTGGTGGACGACTAGTCGCCGGGGAGCTGTTTTTT. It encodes CASGGRLVAGELFF.